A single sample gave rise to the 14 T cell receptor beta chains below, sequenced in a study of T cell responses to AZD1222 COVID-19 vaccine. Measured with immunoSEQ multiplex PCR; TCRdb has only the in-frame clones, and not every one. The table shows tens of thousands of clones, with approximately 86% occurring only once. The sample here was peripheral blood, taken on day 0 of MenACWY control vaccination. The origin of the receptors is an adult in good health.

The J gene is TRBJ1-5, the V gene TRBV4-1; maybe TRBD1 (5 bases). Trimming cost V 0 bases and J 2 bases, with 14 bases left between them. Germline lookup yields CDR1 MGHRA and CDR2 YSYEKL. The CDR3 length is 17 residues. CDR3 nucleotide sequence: TGCGCCAGCAGCCAAGATTGGGGGGGGAGGGGCAATCAGCCCCAGCATTTT. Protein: CASSQDWGGRGNQPQHF.

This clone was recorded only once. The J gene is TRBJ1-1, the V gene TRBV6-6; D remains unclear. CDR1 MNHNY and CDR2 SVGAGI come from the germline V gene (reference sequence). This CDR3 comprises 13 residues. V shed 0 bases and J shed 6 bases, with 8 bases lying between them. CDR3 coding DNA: TGTGCCAGCAGTTACTCGGGGTCCGCTGAAGCTTTCTTT. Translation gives CASSYSGSAEAFF.

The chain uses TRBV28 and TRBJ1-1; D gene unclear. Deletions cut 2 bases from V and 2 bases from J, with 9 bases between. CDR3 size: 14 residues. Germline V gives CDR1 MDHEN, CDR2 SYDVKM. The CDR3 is CASSLAQLNTEAFF. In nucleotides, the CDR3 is TGTGCCAGCAGTTTAGCACAGTTAAACACTGAAGCTTTCTTT.

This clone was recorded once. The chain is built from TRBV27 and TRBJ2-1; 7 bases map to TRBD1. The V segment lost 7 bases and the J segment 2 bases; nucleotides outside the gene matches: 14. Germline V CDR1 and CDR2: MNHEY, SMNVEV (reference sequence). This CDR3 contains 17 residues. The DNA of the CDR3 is TGTGCCAGCACCCAGGAACCCCGGGACAGAGCCTACAATGAGCAGTTCTTC. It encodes CASTQEPRDRAYNEQFF.

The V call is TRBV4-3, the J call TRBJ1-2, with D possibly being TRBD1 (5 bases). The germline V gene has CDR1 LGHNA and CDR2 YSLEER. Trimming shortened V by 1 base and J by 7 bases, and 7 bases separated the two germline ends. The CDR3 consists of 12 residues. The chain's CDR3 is CASSQGGAGYTF. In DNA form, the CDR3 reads TGCGCCAGCAGCCAAGGTGGGGCTGGCTACACCTTC.

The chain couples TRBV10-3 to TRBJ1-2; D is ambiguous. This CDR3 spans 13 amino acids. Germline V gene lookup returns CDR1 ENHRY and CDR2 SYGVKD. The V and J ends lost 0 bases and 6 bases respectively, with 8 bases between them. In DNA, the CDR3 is TGTGCCATCAGTGAGTCGCGCGGTCATGGCTACACCTTC. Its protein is CAISESRGHGYTF.

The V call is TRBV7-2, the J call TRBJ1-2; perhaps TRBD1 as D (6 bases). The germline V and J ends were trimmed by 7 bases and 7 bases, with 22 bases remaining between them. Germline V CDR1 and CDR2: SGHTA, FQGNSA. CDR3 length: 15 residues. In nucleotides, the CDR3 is TGTGCCAGCACCGATAGCCCGGACAGTAGGGGTGGCTACACCTTC. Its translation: CASTDSPDSRGGYTF.

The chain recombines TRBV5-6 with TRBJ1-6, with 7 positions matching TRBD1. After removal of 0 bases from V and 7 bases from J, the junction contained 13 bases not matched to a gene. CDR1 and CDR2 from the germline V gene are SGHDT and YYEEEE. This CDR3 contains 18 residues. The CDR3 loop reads CASSLGQGESVLNSPLHF. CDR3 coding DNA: TGTGCCAGCAGCTTGGGGCAGGGGGAAAGTGTGCTGAATTCACCCCTCCACTTT.

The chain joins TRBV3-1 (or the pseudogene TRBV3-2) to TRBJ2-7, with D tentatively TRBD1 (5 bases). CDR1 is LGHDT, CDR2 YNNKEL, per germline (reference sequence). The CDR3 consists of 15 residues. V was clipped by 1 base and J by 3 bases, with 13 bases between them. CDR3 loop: CASSQAAGLNYEQYF. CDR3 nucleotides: TGTGCCAGCAGCCAAGCGGCAGGGCTAAACTACGAGCAGTACTTC.

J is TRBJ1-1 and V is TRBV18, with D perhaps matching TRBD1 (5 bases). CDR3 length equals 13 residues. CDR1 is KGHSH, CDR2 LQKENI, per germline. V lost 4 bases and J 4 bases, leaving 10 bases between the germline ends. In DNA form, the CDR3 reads TGTGCCAGCTCACTAAATCAGGGCACTGAAGCTTTCTTT. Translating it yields CASSLNQGTEAFF.

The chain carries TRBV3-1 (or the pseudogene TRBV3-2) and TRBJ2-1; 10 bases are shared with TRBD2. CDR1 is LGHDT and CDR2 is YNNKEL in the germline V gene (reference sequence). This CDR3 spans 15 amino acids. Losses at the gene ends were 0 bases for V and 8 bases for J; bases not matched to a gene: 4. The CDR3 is CASSQEIAGGHEQFF. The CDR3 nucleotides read TGTGCCAGCAGCCAAGAAATAGCGGGGGGTCATGAGCAGTTCTTC.

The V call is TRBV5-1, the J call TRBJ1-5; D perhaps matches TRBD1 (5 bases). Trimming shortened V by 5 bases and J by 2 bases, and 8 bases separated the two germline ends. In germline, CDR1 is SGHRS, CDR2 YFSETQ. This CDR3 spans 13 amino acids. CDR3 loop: CASSRDGNQPQHF. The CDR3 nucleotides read TGCGCCAGCAGTCGGGACGGCAATCAGCCCCAGCATTTT.

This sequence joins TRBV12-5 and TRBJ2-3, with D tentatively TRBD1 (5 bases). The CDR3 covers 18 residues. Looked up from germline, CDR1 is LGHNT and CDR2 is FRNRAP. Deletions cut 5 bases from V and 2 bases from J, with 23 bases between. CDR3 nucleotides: TGTGCTAGTGGTAATAAAAGGACATCATACGAATCCACAGATACGCAGTATTTT. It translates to CASGNKRTSYESTDTQYF. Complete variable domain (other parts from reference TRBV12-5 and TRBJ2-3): DARVTQTPRHKVTEMGQEVTMRCQPILGHNTVFWYRQTMMQGLELLAYFRNRAPLDDSGMPKDRFSAEMPDATLATLKIQPSEPRDSAVYFCASGNKRTSYESTDTQYFGPGTRLTVL.

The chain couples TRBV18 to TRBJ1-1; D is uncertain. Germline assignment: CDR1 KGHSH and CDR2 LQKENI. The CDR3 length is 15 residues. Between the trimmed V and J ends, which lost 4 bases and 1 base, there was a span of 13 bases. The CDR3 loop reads CASSRNPYPNTEAFF. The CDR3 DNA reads TGTGCCAGCTCACGAAACCCGTACCCGAACACTGAAGCTTTCTTT.